The next 6 T cell receptor beta chains were all read from a single sample in a study of blood T cell repertoires in COVID-19. This table comes from immunoSEQ multiplex PCR, and its TCRdb copy is limited to in-frame clones, with some not included. This sample carries roughly 350,000 clones, roughly 90% of them seen once, and the ten largest clones take about 7%. The sequenced material came from peripheral blood. The receptors were sampled from a woman in her seventies with COVID-19, enrolled during active disease.

This sequence joins TRBV13 and TRBJ1-2; TRBD1 matches at 9 bases. The CDR3 loop spans 13 amino acids. CDR1 PRHDT and CDR2 FYEKMQ come from the germline V gene (reference sequence). V lost 5 bases, J lost 8 bases, and 6 bases stayed unmatched. CDR3 sequence: CASSPGTGRGYTF. DNA for the CDR3: TGTGCCAGCAGCCCGGGGACAGGGCGCGGCTACACCTTC.

This chain links TRBV19 with TRBJ2-1, with 12 bases lining up with TRBD2. This CDR3 has 13 amino acids. From germline, CDR1 is LNHDA and CDR2 SQIVND (reference sequence). V shed 3 bases and J 12 bases; nucleotides not matched to a gene: 3. CDR3: CASSMVLAGGQFF. CDR3 coding DNA: TGTGCCAGTAGTATGGTACTAGCGGGGGGGCAGTTCTTC.

The chain recombines TRBV19 with TRBJ1-1; 8 nucleotides match TRBD1. Germline values: CDR1 LNHDA, CDR2 SQIVND (reference sequence). The CDR3 is 13 residues long. J was trimmed by 5 bases and V by 7 bases; bases with no gene match: 6. CDR3 coding DNA: TGTGCCAGTACTCAACAGGGGGTGACTGAAGCTTTCTTT. Its protein product is CASTQQGVTEAFF.

The rearrangement links TRBV6-1 to TRBJ1-1; D not certain. Germline V gene lookup returns CDR1 MNHNS and CDR2 SASEGT. V was cut by 3 bases and J by 6 bases, with 20 bases left in between. CDR3 length equals 16 residues. CDR3 sequence reads: CASSDHGGSGRPEAFF. In nucleotides, the CDR3 is TGTGCCAGCAGTGACCATGGAGGTTCGGGAAGACCTGAAGCTTTCTTT.

This clone has only one observation. V usage is TRBV18 and J usage is TRBJ2-7; D gene uncertain. The V gene's germline CDR1 is KGHSH and CDR2 LQKENI. This CDR3 is 13 amino acids long. The V gene lost 4 bases and the J gene lost 2 bases, with 9 bases spanning the gap. DNA of the CDR3: TGTGCCAGCTCACTTGGGCAGACCTACGAGCAGTACTTC. The encoded protein is CASSLGQTYEQYF.

The CDR3 DNA reads as TGTGCCTTCGGGGGGTTTGCCCCATTCACAGATACGCAGTATTTT. Encoded protein: CAFGGFAPFTDTQYF. The V gene is TRBV7-9, the J gene TRBJ2-3; 7 nucleotides match TRBD2. CDR1 SEHNR and CDR2 FQNEAQ come from the germline V gene (reference sequence). This CDR3 is 15 amino acids long. With 11 bases clipped from V and 2 bases from J, the junction kept 13 bases outside the gene matches.